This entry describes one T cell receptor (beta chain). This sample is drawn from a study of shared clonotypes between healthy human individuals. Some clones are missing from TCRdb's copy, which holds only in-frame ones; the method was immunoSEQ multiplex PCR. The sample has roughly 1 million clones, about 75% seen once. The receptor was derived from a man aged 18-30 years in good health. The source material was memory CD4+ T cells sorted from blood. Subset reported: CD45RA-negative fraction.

The CDR3 DNA sequence: TGTGCCAGCAGTTCGAGGACAGGGGGCGACTACAATGAGCAGTTCTTC. Protein product: CASSSRTGGDYNEQFF. The chain employs TRBV6-5 and TRBJ2-1, with TRBD1 identical over 11 bases. This CDR3 comprises 16 residues. The V segment lost 4 bases and the J segment 3 bases; nucleotides outside the gene matches: 5. CDR1 and CDR2 (germline): MNHEY, SVGAGI.